Presented here are 15 T cell receptor beta chains from one specimen sequenced in a study of blood T cell repertoires in COVID-19. Libraries were prepared by immunoSEQ multiplex PCR; TCRdb keeps only in-frame clonotypes and omits some of them. In the table there are roughly 300,000 clones, around 90% of which are singletons. The sample taken for sequencing was PBMCs or T cells enriched from blood (not recorded which). Receptors originate from a woman aged 40 to 50 with acute COVID-19.

The rearrangement uses TRBV19 and TRBJ1-3, with D perhaps TRBD1 (6 bases). The germline V and J ends were trimmed by 5 bases and 4 bases, with 12 bases remaining between them. The germline V gene encodes CDR1 LNHDA and CDR2 SQIVND (reference sequence). The CDR3 is 14 amino acids. CDR3 residues: CASSVGTSGNTIYF. The CDR3, as DNA: TGTGCCAGTAGTGTTGGGACATCGGGAAACACCATATATTTT.

This clone was observed once. V is TRBV28 and J is TRBJ2-7; a weak D match, TRBD1 (6 bases). In germline, CDR1 is MDHEN, CDR2 SYDVKM. This CDR3 has 13 residues. Trimming left V 6 bases short and J 2 bases short, with 11 bases between. Written as DNA, the CDR3 is TGTGCCAGCAGCAACAGGGTTCCCTACGAGCAGTACTTC. Translating gives CASSNRVPYEQYF.

The chain's CDR3 is CASSDPGGQETQYF. CDR3 sequence (DNA): TGTGCCAGCAGTGATCCTGGGGGGCAAGAGACCCAGTACTTC. This rearrangement joins TRBV2 to TRBJ2-5; TRBD2 might be the D (6 bases). This CDR3 is 14 amino acids long. Trimming shortened V by 3 bases and J by 2 bases, and 10 bases separated the two germline ends. Germline CDR1 SNHLY, CDR2 FYNNEI. Using reference TRBV2 and TRBJ2-5 for the parts outside the CDR3, the full variable domain is EPEVTQTPSHQVTQMGQEVILRCVPISNHLYFYWYRQILGQKVEFLVSFYNNEISEKSEIFDDQFSVERPDGSNFTLKIRSTKLEDSAMYFCASSDPGGQETQYFGPGTRLLVL.

This rearrangement joins TRBV7-9 to TRBJ1-2; D possibly corresponds to TRBD1 (5 bases). CDR3 size: 15 residues. The germline CDR1 and CDR2 sequences are SEHNR and FQNEAQ (reference sequence). With 3 bases removed from V and 3 bases from J, the gap between germline ends came to 14 bases. The CDR3 spells CASSFRRALDYGYTF. The CDR3 region has the DNA TGTGCCAGCAGCTTCCGCAGGGCCCTGGACTATGGCTACACCTTC.

The gene calls are TRBV5-8 and TRBJ1-5; no firm D call. Deletions cut 4 bases from V and 0 bases from J, with 11 bases between. CDR3 length: 15 residues. CDR1 SGHTS and CDR2 YDEGEE come from the germline V gene. CDR3 nucleotide sequence: TGTGCCAGCAGCCCTCAGATTAATAGCAATCAGCCCCAGCATTTT. This codes for CASSPQINSNQPQHF. The whole variable domain, filled in from reference TRBV5-8 and TRBJ1-5, reads EAGVTQSPTHLIKTRGQQATLRCSPISGHTSVYWYQQALGLGLQFLLWYDEGEERNRGNFPPRFSGRQFPNYSSELNVNALELEDSALYLCASSPQINSNQPQHFGDGTRLSIL.

The CDR3 here is CASSEGTGADQPQHF. The CDR3 DNA sequence: TGTGCCAGCAGCGAAGGGACAGGGGCTGATCAGCCCCAGCATTTT. The V and J genes are TRBV27 and TRBJ1-5, with 10 bases that match TRBD1. The CDR3 covers 15 residues. Germline lookup yields CDR1 MNHEY and CDR2 SMNVEV (reference sequence). The ends lost 6 bases at V and 5 bases at J; junction bases unmatched: 7.

The chain has TRBV19 and TRBJ2-7; the D gene is possibly TRBD1 (5 bases). The length of the CDR3 is 14 residues. The germline CDR1 and CDR2 sequences are LNHDA and SQIVND (reference sequence). Between the trimmed V and J ends, which lost 4 bases and 2 bases, there was a span of 12 bases. Here the CDR3 DNA reads TGTGCCAGTAGTAAGGGGCAGGGCCCCTACGAGCAGTACTTC. The encoded protein is CASSKGQGPYEQYF.

This clone is a singleton in its sample. The chain carries TRBV12-3 or TRBV12-4 and TRBJ2-7; D perhaps matches TRBD1 (5 bases). This CDR3 has 13 amino acids. Trimming stripped 6 bases from V and 1 base from J, with 10 bases between. CDR3 in DNA: TGTGCCAGCAGCCTGACAGCTTCCTACGAGCAGTACTTC. Amino acids: CASSLTASYEQYF.

V gene TRBV7-9 combines with J gene TRBJ2-6; the D is unclear. Germline V CDR1 and CDR2: SEHNR, FQNEAQ (reference sequence). With 1 base removed from V and 4 bases from J, the gap between germline ends came to 17 bases. This CDR3 comprises 18 residues. Here the CDR3 DNA reads TGTGCCAGCAGCTTAGGGCAAACTATCACTCTGGGGGCCAACGTCCTGACTTTC. This sequence encodes CASSLGQTITLGANVLTF. The full variable domain, in which reference TRBV7-9 and TRBJ2-6 provide the parts outside the CDR3, is DTGVSQNPRHKITKRGQNVTFRCDPISEHNRLYWYRQTLGQGPEFLTYFQNEAQLEKSRLLSDRFSAERPKGSFSTLEIQRTEQGDSAMYLCASSLGQTITLGANVLTFGAGSRLTVL.

This clone was recorded only once. This rearrangement joins TRBV30 to TRBJ2-3, with D unclear. Germline values: CDR1 GTSNPN, CDR2 SVGIG (reference sequence). The ends were cut back, 5 bases at V and 4 bases at J, with 13 bases in the middle. The CDR3 extends over 13 amino acids. CDR3 nucleotides: TGTGCCTGGTGCCCCGGTAGTCCAGATACGCAGTATTTT. It translates to CAWCPGSPDTQYF.

The gene calls are TRBV18 and TRBJ1-1, with a weak D call TRBD1 (5 bases). CDR3 length equals 15 residues. CDR1 KGHSH and CDR2 LQKENI come from the germline V gene. V lost 0 bases, J lost 1 base, and 9 bases lay in between. DNA of the CDR3: TGTGCCAGCTCACCACCTCACGGGGGGAACACTGAAGCTTTCTTT. It yields the protein CASSPPHGGNTEAFF. The whole variable domain, remainder taken from reference TRBV18 and TRBJ1-1, is NAGVMQNPRHLVRRRGQEARLRCSPMKGHSHVYWYRQLPEEGLKFMVYLQKENIIDESGMPKERFSAEFPKEGPSILRIQQVVRGDSAAYFCASSPPHGGNTEAFFGQGTRLTVV.

The V and J genes are TRBV3-1 (or the pseudogene TRBV3-2) and TRBJ2-5, with a possible D match to TRBD2 (6 bases). Germline lookup yields CDR1 LGHDT and CDR2 YNNKEL (reference sequence). The V and J ends lost 1 base and 7 bases respectively, with 16 bases between them. The CDR3 is 15 amino acids. The CDR3: CASSQVPSVVGTQYF. DNA for the CDR3: TGTGCCAGCAGCCAAGTTCCTAGCGTGGTGGGGACCCAGTACTTC.

The chain is built from TRBV5-6 and TRBJ1-1, with D possibly TRBD1 on 5 matching bases. The V gene lost 2 bases and the J gene lost 4 bases, with 12 bases spanning the gap. The CDR3 has 14 residues. Per the germline V gene, CDR1 is SGHDT and CDR2 is YYEEEE. In DNA form, the CDR3 reads TGTGCCAGCAGCTTTCTGGGGCTGAGCACTGAAGCTTTCTTT. It codes for CASSFLGLSTEAFF. The full variable domain, rest sourced from reference TRBV5-6 and TRBJ1-1, is DAGVTQSPTHLIKTRGQQVTLRCSPKSGHDTVSWYQQALGQGPQFIFQYYEEEERQRGNFPDRFSGHQFPNYSSELNVNALLLGDSALYLCASSFLGLSTEAFFGQGTRLTVV.

This chain uses TRBV4-2 with TRBJ1-5, with TRBD1 matching 7 bases. Losses at the gene ends were 1 base for V and 4 bases for J; bases not matched to a gene: 16. The CDR3 has 19 amino acids. CDR1 LGHNA and CDR2 YNFKEQ come from the germline V gene. The CDR3 region is CASSQGAYTGEVGNQPQHF. As DNA, the CDR3 is TGTGCCAGCAGCCAAGGGGCTTATACAGGGGAAGTAGGGAATCAGCCCCAGCATTTT.

The chain recombines TRBV5-4 with TRBJ2-1; a possible D gene is TRBD2 (6 bases). V dropped 0 bases and J dropped 5 bases, with 18 bases sitting between them. The CDR3 covers 17 residues. The germline V gene encodes CDR1 SGHNT and CDR2 YYREEE (reference sequence). The CDR3 spells CASSLEGRGGGDNEQFF. CDR3 DNA sequence: TGTGCCAGCAGCTTGGAGGGGCGGGGCGGCGGGGACAATGAGCAGTTCTTC.